This T cell receptor (beta chain) was sequenced during a study of identical twins. TCRdb itself ran the 5' RACE reads through MiXCR, one entry per CDR3 protein. The sample lists about 220,000 distinct CDR3 sequences, approximately 7.8% occurring once. The V gene's germline CDR1 is MGHRA and CDR2 YSYEKL. V lost 5 bases, J lost 2 bases, and 15 bases lay in between. The CDR3 totals 15 residues. This clonotype appeared many times. What it binds is not known. Whole-study findings and limits: Fewer insertions characterized abundant cord blood beta clonotypes, whereas memory repertoires showed none. Out-of-frame TCR alpha sharing in monozygotic twins exceeded recombination model predictions. Conclusions leaned on cross-sectional statistical analysis and did not track the same donors over time.

This same sample was also taken into another study, of yellow fever vaccine responses in identical twins. That report adds: Twins reportedly had a vaccine T cell response that seemed partly convergent, partly personalized.

The V and J genes are TRBV4-1 and TRBJ1-2; D gene uncertain. Sequencing was carried out using CD8+ T cells sorted from blood. This receptor was obtained from a woman under 30 in good health. The CDR3 loop reads CASSRLEGLNYGYTF. Written as DNA, the CDR3 is TGCGCCAGCAGCAGACTGGAGGGTCTAAACTATGGCTACACCTTC.